This T cell receptor beta chain derives from a study of T cells in Graves' hyperthyroidism and ophthalmopathy. Amplification targeted TCR beta CDR3 regions from RNA transcripts. HTBI primers were employed in a first-round RT-PCR of the TCR CDR3. TCRdb recomputed calls from the multiplex PCR reads with MiXCR, one row per CDR3 protein. The data show hundreds of thousands of distinct CDR3 sequences, 38% seen once. Study-wide results and caveats: A median around 5.9 months before onset, the model predicted ophthalmopathy. Most thyroid clonotypes that were expanded above 0.001 also turned up in blood.

Calling Graves' hyperthyroidism stable meant ophthalmopathy did not progress within 18 months. It was 10 ml of fresh peripheral blood that supplied the PBMCs. Germline-derived CDR1 and CDR2 are MNHEY and SVGAGI. There are 15 residues in the CDR3. The V segment lost 5 bases and the J segment 8 bases; nucleotides outside the gene matches: 9. This clonotype was seen repeatedly, ten times or more. What it recognizes is unknown. This sequence joins TRBV6-5 and TRBJ1-6, with 7 bases that match TRBD1. This sequence was found in a man aged 18 to 29 with Graves' hyperthyroidism. Sequenced sample: blood. CDR3 coding DNA: TGTGCCAGCAGTCCACTGACAGGGTGGGATTCACCCCTCCACTTT. Encoded protein: CASSPLTGWDSPLHF.